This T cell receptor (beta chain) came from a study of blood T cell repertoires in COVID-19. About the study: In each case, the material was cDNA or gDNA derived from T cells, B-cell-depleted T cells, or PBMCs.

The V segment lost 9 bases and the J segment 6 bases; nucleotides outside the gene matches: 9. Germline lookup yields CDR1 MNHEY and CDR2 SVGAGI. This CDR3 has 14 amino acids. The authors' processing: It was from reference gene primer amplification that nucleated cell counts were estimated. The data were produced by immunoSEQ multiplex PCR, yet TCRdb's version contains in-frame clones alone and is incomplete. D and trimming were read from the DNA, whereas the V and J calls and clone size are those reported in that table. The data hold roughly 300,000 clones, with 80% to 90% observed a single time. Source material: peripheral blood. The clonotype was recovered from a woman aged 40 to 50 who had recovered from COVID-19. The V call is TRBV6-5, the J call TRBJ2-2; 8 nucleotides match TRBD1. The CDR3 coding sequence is TGTGCCAGTAAACTGGACAGGGTCGCCGGGGAGCTGTTTTTT. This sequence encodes CASKLDRVAGELFF.